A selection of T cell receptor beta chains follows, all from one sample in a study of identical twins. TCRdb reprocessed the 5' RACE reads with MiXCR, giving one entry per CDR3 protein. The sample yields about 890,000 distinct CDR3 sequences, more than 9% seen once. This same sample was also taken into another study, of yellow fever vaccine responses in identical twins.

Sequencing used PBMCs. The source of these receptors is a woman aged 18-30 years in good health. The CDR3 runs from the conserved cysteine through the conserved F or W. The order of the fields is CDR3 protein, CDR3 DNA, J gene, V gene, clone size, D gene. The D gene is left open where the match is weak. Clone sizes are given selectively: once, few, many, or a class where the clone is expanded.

CASTKGQSYNEQFF TGTGCCAGCACCAAGGGACAGTCTTACAATGAGCAGTTCTTC TRBJ2-1 TRBV2 few TRBD1
CSASVAVSTDTQYF TGCAGTGCTAGTGTAGCGGTGAGCACAGATACGCAGTATTTT TRBJ2-3 TRBV20-1 few NA
CSARRSSQRGGEQFF TGCAGTGCTAGGCGGTCTAGCCAAAGGGGGGGTGAGCAGTTCTTC TRBJ2-1 TRBV20-1 NA NA
CATSDSRAGVYNEQFF TGTGCCACCAGTGATTCGCGAGCGGGGGTGTACAATGAGCAGTTCTTC TRBJ2-1 TRBV24-1 NA TRBD2
CATSTDPEKTNTEAFF TGTGCCACCAGCACCGACCCCGAGAAGACGAACACTGAAGCTTTCTTT TRBJ1-1 TRBV15 NA NA
CSVAGRMNTEAFF TGCAGCGTTGCTGGACGCATGAACACTGAAGCTTTCTTT TRBJ1-1 TRBV29-1 many NA
CATRQVVTGELFF TGTGCCACAAGACAGGTTGTCACCGGGGAGCTGTTTTTT TRBJ2-2 TRBV6-1 NA NA
CATSREGRDSSYEQYF TGTGCCACCAGCAGAGAAGGGCGGGACAGTTCCTACGAGCAGTACTTC TRBJ2-7 TRBV15 NA NA
CSAPLRRLAGGWRAGANVLTF TGCAGTGCTCCACTTCGAAGACTAGCGGGAGGTTGGAGGGCTGGGGCCAACGTCCTGACTTTC TRBJ2-6 TRBV20-1 NA TRBD2
CASSLDGTAHYEQYF TGTGCCAGCAGTTTGGACGGGACTGCACACTACGAGCAGTACTTC TRBJ2-7 TRBV12-3/TRBV12-4 many NA
CASSQGAATSTDTQYF TGTGCCAGCAGCCAAGGGGCAGCAACTAGCACAGATACGCAGTATTTT TRBJ2-3 TRBV3-1 NA NA
CASARSGAYNEQFF TGTGCCAGTGCACGTAGCGGAGCATACAATGAGCAGTTCTTC TRBJ2-1 TRBV2 many NA
CASSLGLPDRGGNQPQHF TGTGCCAGCAGCTTAGGCCTCCCCGACAGGGGTGGCAATCAGCCCCAGCATTTT TRBJ1-5 TRBV13 NA TRBD1
CASGLVQGQVPHNYGYTF TGTGCTAGTGGTTTGGTACAGGGACAGGTCCCTCATAACTATGGCTACACCTTC TRBJ1-2 TRBV12-5 few TRBD1
CASRSPGGWGTEAFF TGTGCCAGCAGAAGCCCAGGGGGTTGGGGAACTGAAGCTTTCTTT TRBJ1-1 TRBV28 NA TRBD1
CASSSTSSSYNEQFF TGCGCCAGCAGCTCTACCTCCAGCTCCTACAATGAGCAGTTCTTC TRBJ2-1 TRBV5-1 NA NA
CATSRVASGTYEQYF TGTGCCACCAGCAGAGTCGCTAGCGGGACCTACGAGCAGTACTTC TRBJ2-7 TRBV15 few TRBD2
CAISEWEGKQPQHF TGTGCCATCAGTGAGTGGGAAGGGAAGCAGCCCCAGCATTTT TRBJ1-5 TRBV10-3 few NA
CAISDGGNTIYF TGTGCCATCAGTGATGGTGGAAACACCATATATTTT TRBJ1-3 TRBV10-3 few NA
CASSRLWGVTDTQYF TGTGCCAGCAGCCGTTTGTGGGGGGTCACAGATACGCAGTATTTT TRBJ2-3 TRBV11-1 NA NA
CATKPAGGYNEQFF TGTGCCACAAAACCAGCGGGAGGGTACAATGAGCAGTTCTTC TRBJ2-1 TRBV11-3 few TRBD2
CAISALEAGNYNEQFF TGTGCCATCAGTGCACTGGAAGCGGGTAACTACAATGAGCAGTTCTTC TRBJ2-1 TRBV10-3 few NA
CASSLSAGGLGEQYF TGCGCCAGCAGCCTCTCAGCGGGAGGCCTTGGAGAGCAGTACTTC TRBJ2-7 TRBV5-1 NA TRBD2
CASSLEALAGLYNEQFF TGTGCCAGCAGCTTGGAAGCTCTAGCGGGGCTCTACAATGAGCAGTTCTTC TRBJ2-1 TRBV5-5 NA TRBD2
CASSLYEGAQETQYF TGTGCCAGCAGCTTATATGAGGGGGCTCAAGAGACCCAGTACTTC TRBJ2-5 TRBV7-9 NA TRBD1
CASSEDYATSTDTQYF TGTGCCAGCAGTGAAGACTACGCTACTAGCACAGATACGCAGTATTTT TRBJ2-3 TRBV2 few NA
CASSPRDRTYQPQHF TGTGCCAGCAGCCCCAGGGACAGGACATATCAGCCCCAGCATTTT TRBJ1-5 TRBV28 NA TRBD1
CASSQEGVWGPLHF TGTGCCAGCAGTCAGGAGGGAGTGTGGGGACCCCTCCACTTT TRBJ1-6 TRBV27 NA NA
CSARRDSPNTEAFF TGCAGCGCGCGAAGGGACAGCCCGAACACTGAAGCTTTCTTT TRBJ1-1 TRBV29-1 NA TRBD1
CAGLGREGSPLHF TGTGCCGGCCTGGGGAGGGAGGGTTCACCCCTCCACTTT TRBJ1-6 TRBV6-1 NA NA
CASSEGGQGLKLFF TGTGCCAGCAGTGAAGGGGGACAGGGTTTAAAACTGTTTTTT TRBJ1-4 TRBV2 NA TRBD1
CAISESGGGLYNEQFF TGTGCCATCAGTGAGTCGGGTGGTGGGCTCTACAATGAGCAGTTCTTC TRBJ2-1 TRBV10-3 few NA
CASSPGTSEHNEQFF TGTGCCAGCAGCCCCGGGACTAGCGAGCACAATGAGCAGTTCTTC TRBJ2-1 TRBV7-9 few TRBD2
CAISTGTGEDEQYF TGTGCCATCAGCACCGGGACAGGGGAAGACGAGCAGTACTTC TRBJ2-7 TRBV10-3 NA TRBD1
CASTPVSAPATNEKLFF TGTGCCAGCACCCCAGTAAGCGCACCGGCAACTAATGAAAAACTGTTTTTT TRBJ1-4 TRBV6-1 few NA
CSVLGWRDSYEQYF TGCAGCGTTTTAGGTTGGAGGGACTCCTACGAGCAGTACTTC TRBJ2-7 TRBV29-1 many NA
CASSQFLAVSTDTQYF TGCGCCAGCAGCCAATTCCTAGCGGTTAGCACAGATACGCAGTATTTT TRBJ2-3 TRBV4-1 few TRBD2
CASSPGTSGLYEQYF TGTGCCAGCAGCCCGGGGACTAGCGGATTATACGAGCAGTACTTC TRBJ2-7 TRBV7-6 many TRBD2
CASSLDYSGNTIYF TGCGCCAGCAGCTTGGACTACTCTGGAAACACCATATATTTT TRBJ1-3 TRBV5-1 many NA
CASSPAVGDSRYNEQFF TGTGCCAGCAGCCCCGCCGTGGGGGACTCACGCTACAATGAGCAGTTCTTC TRBJ2-1 TRBV5-4 NA NA
CASSPGTSGAGEQFF TGTGCCAGCAGTCCCGGGACTAGCGGGGCCGGGGAGCAGTTCTTC TRBJ2-1 TRBV25-1 few TRBD2
CATSDPLSGSAEQYF TGTGCCACCAGTGATCCCCTCTCAGGGTCAGCCGAGCAGTACTTC TRBJ2-7 TRBV24-1 NA NA